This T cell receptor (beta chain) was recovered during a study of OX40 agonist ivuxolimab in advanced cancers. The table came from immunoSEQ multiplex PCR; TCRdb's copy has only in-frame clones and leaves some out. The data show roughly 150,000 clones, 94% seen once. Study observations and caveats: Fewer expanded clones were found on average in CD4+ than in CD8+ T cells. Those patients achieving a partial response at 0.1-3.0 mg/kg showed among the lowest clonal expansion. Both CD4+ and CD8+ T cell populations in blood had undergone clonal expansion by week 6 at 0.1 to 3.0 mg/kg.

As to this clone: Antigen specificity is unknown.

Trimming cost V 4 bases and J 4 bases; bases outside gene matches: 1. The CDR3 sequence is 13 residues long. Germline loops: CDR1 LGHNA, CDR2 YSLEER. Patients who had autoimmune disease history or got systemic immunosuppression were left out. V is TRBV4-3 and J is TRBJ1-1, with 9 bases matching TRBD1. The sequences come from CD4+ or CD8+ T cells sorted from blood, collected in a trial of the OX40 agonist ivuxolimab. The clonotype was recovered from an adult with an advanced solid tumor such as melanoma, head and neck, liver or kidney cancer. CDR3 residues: CASSPDRGTEAFF. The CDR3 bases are TGCGCCAGCAGCCCGGACAGGGGCACTGAAGCTTTCTTT.